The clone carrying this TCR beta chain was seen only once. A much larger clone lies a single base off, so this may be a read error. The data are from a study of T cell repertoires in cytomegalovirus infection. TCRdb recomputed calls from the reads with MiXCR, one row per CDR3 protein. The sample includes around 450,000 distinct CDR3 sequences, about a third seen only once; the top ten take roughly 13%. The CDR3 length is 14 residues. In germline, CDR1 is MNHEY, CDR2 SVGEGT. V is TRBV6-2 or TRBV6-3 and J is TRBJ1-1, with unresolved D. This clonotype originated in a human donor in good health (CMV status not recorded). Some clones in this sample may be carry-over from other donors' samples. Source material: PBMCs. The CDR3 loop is CASSHSLGGVGAYF. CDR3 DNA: TGTGCCAGCAGTCATTCCCTTGGTGGTGTCGGAGCTTACTTT.